This T cell receptor (beta chain) is drawn from a study of T cells after yellow fever vaccination. General study results and limits: The booster saw the reappearance of most primary-vaccination clones (about 95% CD4, around 90% CD8).

Germline V gene data show CDR1 as SGHRS and CDR2 as YFSETQ. V shed 0 bases and J 2 bases; nucleotides not matched to a gene: 3. The CDR3 contains 15 residues. One entry per CDR3 protein results from TCRdb running MiXCR on the 5' RACE reads. The data hold 500,000 to 650,000 distinct CDR3 sequences, with 13% observed a single time. Regarding this clonotype: What it binds is unknown.

The clonotype originates from a man aged 30 to 45 who received the YFV17D yellow fever vaccine. This chain joins TRBV5-1 and TRBJ2-7; 9 bases line up with TRBD2. The sequencing used PBMCs, collected on the day of the yellow fever booster vaccination. The CDR3 DNA is TGCGCCAGCAGCTTGGTGCTAGCGGGAACCTACGAGCAGTACTTC. Its translation: CASSLVLAGTYEQYF.